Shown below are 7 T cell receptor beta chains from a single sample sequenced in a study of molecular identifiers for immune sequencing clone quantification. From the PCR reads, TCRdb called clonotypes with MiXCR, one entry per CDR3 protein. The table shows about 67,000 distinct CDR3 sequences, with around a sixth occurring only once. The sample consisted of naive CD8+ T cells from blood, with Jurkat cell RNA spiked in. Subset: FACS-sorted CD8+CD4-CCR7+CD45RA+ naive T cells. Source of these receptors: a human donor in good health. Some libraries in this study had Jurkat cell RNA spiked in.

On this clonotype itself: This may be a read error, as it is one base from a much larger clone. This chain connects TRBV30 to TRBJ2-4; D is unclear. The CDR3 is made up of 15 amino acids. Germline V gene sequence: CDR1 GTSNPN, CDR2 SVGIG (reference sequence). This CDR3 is CAWLSGSEAKNIRYF. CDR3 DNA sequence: TGTGCCTGGCTCTCAGGTAGTGAGGCCAAAAACATTCGGTACTTC.

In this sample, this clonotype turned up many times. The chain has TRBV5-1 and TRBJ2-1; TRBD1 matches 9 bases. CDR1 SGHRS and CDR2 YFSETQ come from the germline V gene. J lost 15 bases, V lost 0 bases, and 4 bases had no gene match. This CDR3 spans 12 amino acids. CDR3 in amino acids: CASSLAQGALFF. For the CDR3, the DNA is TGCGCCAGCAGCTTGGCACAGGGGGCTCTGTTCTTC.

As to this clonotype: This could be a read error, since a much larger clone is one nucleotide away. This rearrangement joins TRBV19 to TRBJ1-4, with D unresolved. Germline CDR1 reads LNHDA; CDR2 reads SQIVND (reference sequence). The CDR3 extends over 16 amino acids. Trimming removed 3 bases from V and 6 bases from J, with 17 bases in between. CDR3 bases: TGTGCCAGTAGTATTTTGGGCCAGCCGTTTGATGAAAAACTGTTTTTT. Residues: CASSILGQPFDEKLFF.

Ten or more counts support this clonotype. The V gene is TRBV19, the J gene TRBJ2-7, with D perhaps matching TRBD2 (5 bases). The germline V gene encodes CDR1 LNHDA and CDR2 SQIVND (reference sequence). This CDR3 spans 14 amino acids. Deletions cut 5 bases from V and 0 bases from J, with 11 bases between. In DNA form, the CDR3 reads TGTGCCAGTAGTCTTCTAGCAAACTCCTACGAGCAGTACTTC. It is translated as CASSLLANSYEQYF.

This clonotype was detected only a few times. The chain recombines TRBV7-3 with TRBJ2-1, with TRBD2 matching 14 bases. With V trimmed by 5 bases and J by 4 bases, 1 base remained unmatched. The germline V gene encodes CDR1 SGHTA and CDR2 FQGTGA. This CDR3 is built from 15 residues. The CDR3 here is CASSGTSGGYNEQFF. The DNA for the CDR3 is TGTGCCAGCAGCGGGACTAGCGGGGGTTACAATGAGCAGTTCTTC.

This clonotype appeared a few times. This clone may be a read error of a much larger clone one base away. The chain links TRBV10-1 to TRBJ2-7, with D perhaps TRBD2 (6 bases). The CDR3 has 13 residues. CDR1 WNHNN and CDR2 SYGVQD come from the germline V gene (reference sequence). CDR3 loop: CAGSGLRAYEQYF. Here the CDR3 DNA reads TGCGCCGGCAGCGGGTTGCGGGCATACGAGCAGTACTTC.

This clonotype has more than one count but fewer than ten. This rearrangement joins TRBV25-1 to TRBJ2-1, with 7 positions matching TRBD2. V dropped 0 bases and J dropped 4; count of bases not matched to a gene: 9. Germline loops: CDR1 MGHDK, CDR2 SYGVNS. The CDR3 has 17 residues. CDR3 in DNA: TGTGCCAGCAGTGAATATCTGACTAGCCTCCCGTACAATGAGCAGTTCTTC. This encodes CASSEYLTSLPYNEQFF.